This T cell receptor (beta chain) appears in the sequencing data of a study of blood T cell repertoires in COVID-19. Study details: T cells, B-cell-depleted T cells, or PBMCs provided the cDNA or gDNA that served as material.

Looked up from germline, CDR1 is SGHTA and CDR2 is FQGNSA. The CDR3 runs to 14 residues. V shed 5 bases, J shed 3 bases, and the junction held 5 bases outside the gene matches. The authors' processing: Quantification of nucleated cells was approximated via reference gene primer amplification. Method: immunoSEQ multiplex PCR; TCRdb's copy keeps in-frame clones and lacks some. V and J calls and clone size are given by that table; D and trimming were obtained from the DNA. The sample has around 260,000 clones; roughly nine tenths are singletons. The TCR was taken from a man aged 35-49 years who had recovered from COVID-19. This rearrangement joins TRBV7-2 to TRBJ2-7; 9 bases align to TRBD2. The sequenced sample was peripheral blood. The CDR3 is CASSPGLAFYEQYF. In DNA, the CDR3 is TGTGCCAGCAGCCCGGGACTAGCCTTCTACGAGCAGTACTTC.